This T cell receptor beta chain stems from a study of TIL therapy for anti-PD-1-resistant metastatic lung cancer. Whole-study findings and limits: This highly selected cohort may not generalize to typical lung cancer patients.

Germline V gene sequence: CDR1 SQVTM, CDR2 ANQGSEA. CDR3 size: 12 residues. The ends lost 6 bases at V and 4 bases at J; junction bases unmatched: 3. Sequencing used immunoSEQ v3. Profiling relied on immunoSEQ multiplex PCR, and the TCRdb table lists in-frame clones only, not all of them. The sample carries 20,000 to 30,000 clones, 63% recorded once. Remarks on this clone: Antigen unknown.

Time point: pre-treatment sample, taken before nivolumab and TIL therapy. Most excised metastases sampled were pleural nodules or supraclavicular lymph nodes. Patients were adults with stage 4 NSCLC. V gene TRBV29-1 combines with J gene TRBJ1-3; TRBD1 aligns across 7 bases. Sample: tumor tissue, taken at baseline. This TCR was recovered from a woman between 30 and 80 years old with non-small cell lung cancer. Here the CDR3 reads CSVTTGGNTIYF. As DNA, the CDR3 is TGCAGCGTGACGACAGGGGGAAACACCATATATTTT. The whole variable domain, filled in from reference TRBV29-1 and TRBJ1-3, reads SAVISQKPSRDICQRGTSLTIQCQVDSQVTMMFWYRQQPGQSLTLIATANQGSEATYESGFVIDKFPISRPNLTFSTLTVSNMSPEDSSIYLCSVTTGGNTIYFGEGSWLTVV.